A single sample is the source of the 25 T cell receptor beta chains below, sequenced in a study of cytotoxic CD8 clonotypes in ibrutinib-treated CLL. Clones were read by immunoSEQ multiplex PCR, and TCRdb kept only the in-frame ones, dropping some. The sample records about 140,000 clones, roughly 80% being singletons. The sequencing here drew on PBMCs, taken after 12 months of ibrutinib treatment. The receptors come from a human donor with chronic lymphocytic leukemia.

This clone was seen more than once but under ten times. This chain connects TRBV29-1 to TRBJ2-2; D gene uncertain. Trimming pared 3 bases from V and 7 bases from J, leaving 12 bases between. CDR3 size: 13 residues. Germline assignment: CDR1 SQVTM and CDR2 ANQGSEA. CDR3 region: CSVETQPNGELFF. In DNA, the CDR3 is TGCAGCGTTGAGACCCAACCTAACGGGGAGCTGTTTTTT.

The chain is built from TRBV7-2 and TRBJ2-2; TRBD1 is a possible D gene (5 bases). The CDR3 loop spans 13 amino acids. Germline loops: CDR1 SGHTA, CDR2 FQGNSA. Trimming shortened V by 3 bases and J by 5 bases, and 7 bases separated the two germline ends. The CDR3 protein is CASSFQGTGELFF. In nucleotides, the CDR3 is TGTGCCAGCAGCTTTCAGGGTACCGGGGAGCTGTTTTTT. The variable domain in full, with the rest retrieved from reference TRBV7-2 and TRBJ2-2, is GAGVSQSPSNKVTEKGKDVELRCDPISGHTALYWYRQSLGQGLEFLIYFQGNSAPDKSGLPSDRFSAERTGGSVSTLTIQRTQQEDSAVYLCASSFQGTGELFFGEGSRLTVL.

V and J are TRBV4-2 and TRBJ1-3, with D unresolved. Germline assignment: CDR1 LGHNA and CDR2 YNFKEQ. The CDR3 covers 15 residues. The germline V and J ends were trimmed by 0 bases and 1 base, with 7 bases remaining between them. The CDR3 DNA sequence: TGTGCCAGCAGCCAAGATCGGGGTTCTGGAAACACCATATATTTT. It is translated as CASSQDRGSGNTIYF.

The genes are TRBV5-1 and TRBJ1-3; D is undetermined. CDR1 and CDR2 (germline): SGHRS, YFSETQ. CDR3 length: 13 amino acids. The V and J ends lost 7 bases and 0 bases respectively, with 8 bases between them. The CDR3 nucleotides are TGCGCCAGCCGGAATTACTCTGGAAACACCATATATTTT. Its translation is CASRNYSGNTIYF.

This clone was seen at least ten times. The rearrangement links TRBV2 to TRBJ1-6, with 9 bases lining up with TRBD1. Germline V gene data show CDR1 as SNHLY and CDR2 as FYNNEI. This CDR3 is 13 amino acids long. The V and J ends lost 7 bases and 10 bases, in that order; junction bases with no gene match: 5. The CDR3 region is CASTMGQGSPLHF. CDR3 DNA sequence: TGTGCCAGCACCATGGGACAGGGCTCACCCCTCCACTTT.

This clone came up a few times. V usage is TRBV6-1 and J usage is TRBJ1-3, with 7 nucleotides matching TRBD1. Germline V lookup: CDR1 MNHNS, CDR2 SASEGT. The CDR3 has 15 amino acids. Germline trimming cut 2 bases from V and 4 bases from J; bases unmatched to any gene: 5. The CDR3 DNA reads TGTGCCAGCAGTGAATGGGGGACAGCGGGAAACACCATATATTTT. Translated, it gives CASSEWGTAGNTIYF.

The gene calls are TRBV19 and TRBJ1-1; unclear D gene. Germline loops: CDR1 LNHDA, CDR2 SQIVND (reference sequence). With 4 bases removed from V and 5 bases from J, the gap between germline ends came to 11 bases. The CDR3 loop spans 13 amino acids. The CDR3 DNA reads TGTGCCAGTAGTACGGGAGGTAGGACTGAAGCTTTCTTT. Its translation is CASSTGGRTEAFF.

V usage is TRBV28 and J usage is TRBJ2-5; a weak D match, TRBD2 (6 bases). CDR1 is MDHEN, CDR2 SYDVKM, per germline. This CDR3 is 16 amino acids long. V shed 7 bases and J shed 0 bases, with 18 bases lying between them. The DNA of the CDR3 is TGTGCCAGCATGTCTCGGGCGGCGGGGTACCAAGAGACCCAGTACTTC. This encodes CASMSRAAGYQETQYF. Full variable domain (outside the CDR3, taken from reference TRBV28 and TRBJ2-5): DVKVTQSSRYLVKRTGEKVFLECVQDMDHENMFWYRQDPGLGLRLIYFSYDVKMKEKGDIPEGYSVSREKKERFSLILESASTNQTSMYLCASMSRAAGYQETQYFGPGTRLLVL.

The CDR3 DNA reads as TGCGCCAGCAGTCAAAACGGGACAGGGGGCGTCTACGAGCAGTACTTC. It translates to CASSQNGTGGVYEQYF. J is TRBJ2-7 and V is TRBV23-1, with TRBD1 identical over 12 bases. TRBV23-1 belongs to the ORF category, with a function that is uncertain. This CDR3 is built from 16 residues. Losses at the gene ends were 2 bases for V and 3 bases for J; bases not matched to a gene: 5.

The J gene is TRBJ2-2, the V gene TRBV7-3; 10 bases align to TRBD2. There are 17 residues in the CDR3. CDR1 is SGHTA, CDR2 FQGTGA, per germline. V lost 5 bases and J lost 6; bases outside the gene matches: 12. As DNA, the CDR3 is TGTGCCAGCAGCCCCAGGCCGGGGACTAGCGTGTCCGGGGAGCTGTTTTTT. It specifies CASSPRPGTSVSGELFF.

The CDR3 DNA is TGTGCCAGCAGCTTACCTGGACAGAATACTAACTATGGCTACACCTTC. Translation: CASSLPGQNTNYGYTF. The chain carries TRBV7-9 and TRBJ1-2, with a tentative D call TRBD1 (6 bases). Germline lookup yields CDR1 SEHNR and CDR2 FQNEAQ (reference sequence). The CDR3 is 16 amino acids. V lost 2 bases, J lost 0 bases, and 13 bases lay in between.

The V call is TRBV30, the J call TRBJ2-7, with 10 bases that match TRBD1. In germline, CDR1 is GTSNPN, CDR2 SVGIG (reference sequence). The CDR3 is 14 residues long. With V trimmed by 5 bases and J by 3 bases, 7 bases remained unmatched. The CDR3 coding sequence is TGTGCCTGGGAACCCCGGGACAGGGGCTACGAGCAGTACTTC. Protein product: CAWEPRDRGYEQYF.

The CDR3 loop reads CASSQKGYSYEQYF. The CDR3 nucleotides read TGTGCCAGCAGTCAAAAGGGGTACTCCTACGAGCAGTACTTC. The chain is built from TRBV6-6 and TRBJ2-7; D is possibly TRBD1 (5 bases). The ends were cut back, 5 bases at V and 0 bases at J, with 11 bases in the middle. From germline, CDR1 is MNHNY and CDR2 SVGAGI (reference sequence). The length of the CDR3 is 14 residues.

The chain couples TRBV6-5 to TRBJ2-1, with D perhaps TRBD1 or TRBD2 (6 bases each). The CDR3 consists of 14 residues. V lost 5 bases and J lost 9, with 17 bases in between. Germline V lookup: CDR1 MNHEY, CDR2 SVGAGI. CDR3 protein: CASSEVMGGGEQFF. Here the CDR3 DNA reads TGTGCCAGCAGTGAAGTAATGGGGGGCGGTGAGCAGTTCTTC.

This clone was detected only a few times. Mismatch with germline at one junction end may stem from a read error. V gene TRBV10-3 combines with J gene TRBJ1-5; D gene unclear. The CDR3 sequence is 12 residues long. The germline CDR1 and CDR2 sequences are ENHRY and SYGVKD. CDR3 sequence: CASSYSGQPQHF. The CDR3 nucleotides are TGTGCCAGCAGTTACTCAGGTCAGCCCCAGCATTTT.

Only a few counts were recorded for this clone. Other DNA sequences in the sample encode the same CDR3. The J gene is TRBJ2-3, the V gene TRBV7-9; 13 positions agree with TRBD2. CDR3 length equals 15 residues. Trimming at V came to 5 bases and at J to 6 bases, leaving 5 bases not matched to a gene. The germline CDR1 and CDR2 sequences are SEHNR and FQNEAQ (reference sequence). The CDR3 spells CASSAGLAGSDTQYF. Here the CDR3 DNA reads TGTGCCAGCAGCGCGGGACTAGCGGGGTCGGATACGCAGTATTTT.

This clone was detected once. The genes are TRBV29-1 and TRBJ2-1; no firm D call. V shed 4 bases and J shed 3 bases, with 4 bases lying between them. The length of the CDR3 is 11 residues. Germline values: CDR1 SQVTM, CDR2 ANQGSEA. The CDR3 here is CSVGFYNEQFF. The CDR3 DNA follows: TGCAGCGTTGGATTCTACAATGAGCAGTTCTTC.

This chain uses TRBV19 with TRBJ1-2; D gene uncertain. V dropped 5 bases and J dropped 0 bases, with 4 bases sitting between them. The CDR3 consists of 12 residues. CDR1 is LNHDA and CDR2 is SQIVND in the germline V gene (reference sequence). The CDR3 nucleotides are TGTGCCAGTAGTTGGGCTAACTATGGCTACACCTTC. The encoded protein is CASSWANYGYTF.

CDR3 in DNA: TGTGCCAGCAGTCCTCGGGACAGGGGGATTTACGAGCAGTACTTC. It translates to CASSPRDRGIYEQYF. The chain has TRBV28 and TRBJ2-7, with 11 bases matching TRBD1. The CDR3 is made up of 15 amino acids. The J segment lost 4 bases and the V segment lost 5 bases, leaving 7 bases of the junction unmatched. CDR1 is MDHEN, CDR2 SYDVKM, per germline.

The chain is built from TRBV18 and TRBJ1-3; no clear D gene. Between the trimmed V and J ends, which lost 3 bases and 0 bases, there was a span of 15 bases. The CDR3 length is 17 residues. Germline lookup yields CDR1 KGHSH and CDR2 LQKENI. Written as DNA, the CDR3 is TGTGCCAGCTCACCCGATGGGTGGGGTTCCTCTGGAAACACCATATATTTT. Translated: CASSPDGWGSSGNTIYF.

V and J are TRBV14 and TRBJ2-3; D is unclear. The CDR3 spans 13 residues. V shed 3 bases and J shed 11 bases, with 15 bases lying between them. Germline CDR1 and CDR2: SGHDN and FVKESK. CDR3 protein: CASSQVGLYVQYF. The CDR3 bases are TGTGCCAGCAGCCAGGTTGGCTTATACGTGCAGTATTTT.

The CDR3 reads CASSVASNYGYTF. As DNA, the CDR3 is TGTGCCAGCAGCGTAGCTTCCAATTATGGCTACACCTTC. The chain uses TRBV9 and TRBJ1-2; D is unclear. The V end lost 0 bases, the J end lost 5 bases, and 8 bases lay between the germline ends. CDR3 length equals 13 residues. Germline V gene sequence: CDR1 SGDLS, CDR2 YYNGEE.

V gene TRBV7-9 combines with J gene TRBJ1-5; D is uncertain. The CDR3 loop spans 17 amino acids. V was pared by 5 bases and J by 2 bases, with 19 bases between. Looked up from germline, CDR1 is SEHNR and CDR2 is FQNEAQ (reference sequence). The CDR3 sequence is CASSQDRWAGGNQPQHF. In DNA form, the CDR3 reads TGTGCCAGCAGCCAAGATCGTTGGGCAGGCGGCAATCAGCCCCAGCATTTT.

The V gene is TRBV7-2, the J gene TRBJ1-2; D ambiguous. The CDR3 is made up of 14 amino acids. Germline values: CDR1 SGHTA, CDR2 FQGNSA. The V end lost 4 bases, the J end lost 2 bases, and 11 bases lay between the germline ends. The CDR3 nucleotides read TGTGCCAGCAGCTCCGCGTATCGAAACTATGGCTACACCTTC. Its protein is CASSSAYRNYGYTF.

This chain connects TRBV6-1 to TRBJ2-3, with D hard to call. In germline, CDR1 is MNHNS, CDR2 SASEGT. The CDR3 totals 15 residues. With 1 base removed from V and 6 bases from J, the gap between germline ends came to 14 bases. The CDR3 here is CASSEEARTRDTQYF. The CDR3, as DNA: TGTGCCAGCAGTGAAGAAGCTAGGACGAGGGATACGCAGTATTTT.